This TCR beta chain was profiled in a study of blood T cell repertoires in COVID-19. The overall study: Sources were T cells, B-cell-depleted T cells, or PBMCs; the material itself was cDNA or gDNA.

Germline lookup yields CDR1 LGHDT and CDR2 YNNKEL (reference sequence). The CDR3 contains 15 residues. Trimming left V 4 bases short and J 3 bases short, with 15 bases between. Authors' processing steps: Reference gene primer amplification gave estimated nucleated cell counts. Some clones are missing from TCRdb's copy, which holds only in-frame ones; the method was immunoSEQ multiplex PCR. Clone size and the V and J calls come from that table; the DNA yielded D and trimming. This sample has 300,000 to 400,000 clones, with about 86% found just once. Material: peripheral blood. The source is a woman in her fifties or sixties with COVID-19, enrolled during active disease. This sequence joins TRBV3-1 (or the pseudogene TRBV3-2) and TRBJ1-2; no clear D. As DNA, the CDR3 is TGTGCCAGCAGCCCGTCCAACGCGGCCTACTATGGCTACACCTTC. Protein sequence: CASSPSNAAYYGYTF.